The clone carrying this T cell receptor beta chain was seen only a few times. The antigen is not known. These data are taken from a study of vaccination effects on CD4 cells after COVID-19. General study results and limits: Early post-infection timepoints were absent, and convalescent patients were few. Late after vaccination, infection- and vaccine-induced clones showed marked clonal contraction.

The method was immunoSEQ multiplex PCR; TCRdb's version includes in-frame clones alone and lacks a portion of them. The sample carries about 66,000 clones, about 80% recorded once. The CDR3 loop spans 12 amino acids. Per the germline V gene, CDR1 is MNHEY and CDR2 is SMNVEV (reference sequence). Trimming shortened V by 6 bases and J by 10 bases, and 14 bases separated the two germline ends. Sequencing was preceded by expansion of antigen-specific CD4+ T cells with viral peptide pools in the ViraFEST assay. The culture ran for 10 to 11 days, and then CD4+ T cells were isolated. Either the BNT162b2 or mRNA-1273 vaccine was given to participants in two doses. Fresh IL-2-containing medium replaced half the medium on days 3 and 7.

The TCR sequence derives from a human donor who received a COVID-19 vaccine. Sequencing was performed on CD4+ T cells from PBMCs cultured with HCoV-OC43 spike peptides, taken after COVID-19 vaccination. Subset denoted: HCoV-OC43 spike overlapping peptide pool stimulation. This chain joins TRBV27 and TRBJ2-3; D is unclear. CDR3 nucleotide sequence: TGTGCCAGCAGCCCCCGGACCCAGGCGCAGTATTTT. This gives the protein CASSPRTQAQYF.